The source of this T cell receptor (beta chain) is a study of T cells in women clearing cervical HPV infection. On the study more broadly: Case blood was drawn when the lesion was first found; control blood after infection became undetectable.

Profiling relied on immunoSEQ multiplex PCR, and the TCRdb table lists in-frame clones only, not all of them. This table lists 35,000 to 45,000 clones. For this clone: The read comes to an end 3 residues before the CDR3 does, leaving the germline J gene to fill in the end.

CDR3 length: 15 residues. Trimming took off 3 bases at V and 3 bases at J, with 11 bases between the two ends. Per the germline V gene, CDR1 is SGHTA and CDR2 is FQGNSA. The material sequenced was blood buffy coat. The J gene is TRBJ2-2, the V gene TRBV7-2; TRBD2 is a possible D gene (6 bases). This receptor was identified in a woman between 18 and 69 years old with a cervical HPV16 infection that either progressed to CIN3+ or cleared (not recorded which). The CDR3 loop reads CASSFADYHTGELFF. Incomplete CDR3 DNA: TGTGCCAGCAGCTTCGCGGACTACCACACCGGGGAG.